These T cell receptor beta chains were read from a single sample in a study of tumor-infiltrating lymphocytes in oesophageal squamous cell carcinoma. MiXCR, run by TCRdb on the PCR reads, gives a single entry per CDR3 protein. The data hold fewer than 25,000 distinct CDR3 sequences, with around two fifths observed a single time. The specimen was esophageal tumor tissue. The receptors here all came from a male donor with esophageal squamous cell carcinoma. Each CDR3 is given with its conserved first and last residue. D genes are given only for firm matches. Clone size is stated in some rows and not others, as once, few, many or a class when expanded.

D | size | J | V | DNA | CDR3
TRBD2 | many | TRBJ2-1 | TRBV2 | TGTGCCAGCAGGGAGCGGGATGAATCCTACAATGAGCAGTTCTTC | CASRERDESYNEQFF
. | few | TRBJ2-7 | TRBV7-2 | TGTGCCAGCAGTTCAACAGGATGGGGTAATTCACCCCTCCACTTC | CASSSTGWGNSPLHF
TRBD2 | many | TRBJ2-3 | TRBV11-2 | TGTGCCAGCAGCATTTCTTCCGGGGGGGCAGATACGCAGTATTTT | CASSISSGGADTQYF
. | . | TRBJ2-3 | TRBV7-2 | TGTGCCAGCAGCACAATGTCTTGGGATACGCAGTATTTT | CASSTMSWDTQYF
. | many | TRBJ2-3 | TRBV11-2 | TGTGCCAGCAGCTTAGAAGCAAGGGGCACAGATACGCAGTATTTT | CASSLEARGTDTQYF
TRBD1 | medium-sized | TRBJ2-5 | TRBV7-2 | TGTGCCAGCAACTCGATGACAGGGAGCAATTCACCCCTCCACTTC | CASNSMTGSNSPLHF
. | . | TRBJ2-1 | TRBV6-1 | TGTGCCAGCAGTGACAGCTGGGCGTCCAATGAGCAGTTCTTC | CASSDSWASNEQFF
TRBD2 | many | TRBJ2-3 | TRBV2 | TGTGCCAGCAGTTCCTCCGGGAGGGGGGGGGCAGATACGCAGTATTTT | CASSSSGRGGADTQYF
. | few | TRBJ2-2 | TRBV7-2 | TGTGCCAGCAGCTTATCCTATGAATACACCGGGGAGCTGTTTTTT | CASSLSYEYTGELFF
TRBD2 | . | TRBJ2-7 | TRBV7-7 | TGTGCTAGCAGCCAAGGGGGGGGACTAGCGGGGACCGCCCAGTACTTC | CASSQGGGLAGTAQYF
TRBD1 | . | TRBJ2-7 | TRBV6-1 | TGTGCCAGCAGTAGACGCGGGACAGGAGTTAACGAGCAGTACTTC | CASSRRGTGVNEQYF
. | . | TRBJ2-6 | TRBV18 | TGTGCCAGCTCACCATTGAGGGACGTCCTGACTTTC | CASSPLRDVLTF
. | few | TRBJ2-7 | TRBV7-2 | TGTGCCAGCAGCTTAGTCTGGTCCTCCTACGAGCAGTACTTC | CASSLVWSSYEQYF
. | . | TRBJ1-1 | TRBV7-2 | TGTGCCAGCAGCCAGAGGGGGGCGGGGAACACTGAAGCTTTCTTT | CASSQRGAGNTEAFF
. | once | TRBJ2-7 | TRBV7-4 | TGTGCCAGCAGCTTAGTATACGAGCAGTACTTC | CASSLVYEQYF
. | . | TRBJ1-5 | TRBV2 | TGTGCCAGCAGAACCGGGGCCATTAGCAATCAGCCCCAGCATTTT | CASRTGAISNQPQHF
. | . | TRBJ1-2 | TRBV7-9 | TGTGCCAGCAGCTTGGAGGGTTTCGGCTACACCTTC | CASSLEGFGYTF
TRBD1 | many | TRBJ1-1 | TRBV27 | TGTGCCAGCAGTTTAAGGTGGCAGGGGGCCACTGAAGCTTTCTTT | CASSLRWQGATEAFF
TRBD1 | many | TRBJ2-2 | TRBV5-1 | TGCGCCAGCAGCTTGGGGACAGGGGGCTACGGCACCGGGGAGCTGTTTTTT | CASSLGTGGYGTGELFF
. | . | TRBJ2-1 | TRBV27 | TGTGCCAGCAGTCCGCGGATAATGACCACCTACAATGAGCAGTTCTTC | CASSPRIMTTYNEQFF
. | medium-sized | TRBJ2-5 | TRBV9 | TGTGCCAGCAGCCCCTATGGAGAGACCCAGTACTTC | CASSPYGETQYF
TRBD1 | . | TRBJ2-7 | TRBV12-3/TRBV12-4 | TGTGCCAGCAGTCACTGGGACAGGACCTACGAGCAGTACTTC | CASSHWDRTYEQYF
. | . | TRBJ2-1 | TRBV11-2 | TGTGCCAGCAGCTTAGTGCTGGTTTCCAGCTCCTACAATGAGCAGTTCTTC | CASSLVLVSSSYNEQFF
TRBD1 | . | TRBJ2-1 | TRBV7-2 | TGTGCCAGCAGCTTAGGGGCAGGGGGCTCCTATGAGCAGTTCTTC | CASSLGAGGSYEQFF
. | . | TRBJ2-1 | TRBV4-2 | TGTGCCAGCAGCCAGGGCGGGAACCGTTACAATGAGCAGTTCTTC | CASSQGGNRYNEQFF
TRBD2 | . | TRBJ2-1 | TRBV7-2 | TGTGCCAGCAGGTTCTCTAGCGGGAGGCCGAACAATGAGCAGTTCTTC | CASRFSSGRPNNEQFF
TRBD1 | once | TRBJ1-5 | TRBV7-6 | TGTGCCAGCAGCCCTGGGACAGGAAGAGGGGTCCATAGCAATCAGCCCCAGCATTTT | CASSPGTGRGVHSNQPQHF